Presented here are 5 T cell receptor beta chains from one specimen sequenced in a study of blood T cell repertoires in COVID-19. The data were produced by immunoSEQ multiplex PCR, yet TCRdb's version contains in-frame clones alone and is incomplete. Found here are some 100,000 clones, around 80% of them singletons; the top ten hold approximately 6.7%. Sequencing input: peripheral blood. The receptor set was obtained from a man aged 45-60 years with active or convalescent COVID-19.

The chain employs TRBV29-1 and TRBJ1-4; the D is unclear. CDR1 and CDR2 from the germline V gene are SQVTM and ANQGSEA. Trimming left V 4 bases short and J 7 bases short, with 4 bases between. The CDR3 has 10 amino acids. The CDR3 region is CSVGSEKLFF. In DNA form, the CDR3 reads TGCAGCGTTGGGAGTGAAAAACTGTTTTTT.

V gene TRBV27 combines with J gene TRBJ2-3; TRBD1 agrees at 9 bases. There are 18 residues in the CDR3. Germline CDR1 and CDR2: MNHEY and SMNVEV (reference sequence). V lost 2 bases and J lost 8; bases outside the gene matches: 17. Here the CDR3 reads CASSLEARTGDFFGTQYF. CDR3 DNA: TGTGCCAGCAGTTTAGAGGCTAGGACAGGGGATTTTTTTGGTACGCAGTATTTT.

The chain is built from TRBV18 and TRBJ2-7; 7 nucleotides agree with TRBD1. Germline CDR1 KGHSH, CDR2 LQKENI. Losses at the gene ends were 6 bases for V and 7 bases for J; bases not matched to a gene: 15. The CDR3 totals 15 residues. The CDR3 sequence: CASSSVTGPTTEQYV. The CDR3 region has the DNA TGTGCCAGCTCTTCCGTGACAGGGCCCACTACGGAGCAGTACGTC.

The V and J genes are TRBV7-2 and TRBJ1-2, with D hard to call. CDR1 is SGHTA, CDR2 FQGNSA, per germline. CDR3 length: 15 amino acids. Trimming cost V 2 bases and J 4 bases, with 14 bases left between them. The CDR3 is CASSLLEVGIYGYTF. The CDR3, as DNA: TGTGCCAGCAGCTTATTGGAGGTCGGGATCTATGGCTACACCTTC.

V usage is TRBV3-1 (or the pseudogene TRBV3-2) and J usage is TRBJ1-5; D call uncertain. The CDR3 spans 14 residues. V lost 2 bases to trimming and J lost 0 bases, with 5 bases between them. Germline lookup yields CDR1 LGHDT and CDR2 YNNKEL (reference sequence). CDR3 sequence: CASSQTVSNQPQHF. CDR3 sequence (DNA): TGTGCCAGCAGCCAAACTGTTAGCAATCAGCCCCAGCATTTT.